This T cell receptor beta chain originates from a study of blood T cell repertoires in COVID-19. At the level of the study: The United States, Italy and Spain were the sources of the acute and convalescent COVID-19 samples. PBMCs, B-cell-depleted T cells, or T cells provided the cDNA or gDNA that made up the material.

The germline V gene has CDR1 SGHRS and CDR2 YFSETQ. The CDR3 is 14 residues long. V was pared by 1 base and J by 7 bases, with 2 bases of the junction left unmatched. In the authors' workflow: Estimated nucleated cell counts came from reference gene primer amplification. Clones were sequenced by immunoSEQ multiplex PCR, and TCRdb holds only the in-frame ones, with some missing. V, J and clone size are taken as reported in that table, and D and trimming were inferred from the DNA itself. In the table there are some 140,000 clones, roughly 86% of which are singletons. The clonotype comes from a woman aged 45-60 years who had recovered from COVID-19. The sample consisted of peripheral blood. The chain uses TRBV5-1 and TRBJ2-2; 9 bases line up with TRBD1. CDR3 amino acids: CASSLTGGNGELFF. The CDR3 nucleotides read TGCGCCAGCAGCTTGACAGGGGGCAACGGGGAGCTGTTTTTT.